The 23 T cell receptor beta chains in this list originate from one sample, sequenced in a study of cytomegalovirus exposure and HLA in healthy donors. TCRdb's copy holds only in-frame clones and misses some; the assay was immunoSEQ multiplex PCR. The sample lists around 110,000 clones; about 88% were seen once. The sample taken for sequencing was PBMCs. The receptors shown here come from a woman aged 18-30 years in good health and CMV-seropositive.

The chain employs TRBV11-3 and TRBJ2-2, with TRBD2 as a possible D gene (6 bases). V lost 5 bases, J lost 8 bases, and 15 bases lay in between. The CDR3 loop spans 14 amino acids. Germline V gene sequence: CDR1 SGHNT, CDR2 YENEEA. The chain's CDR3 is CASSPGTPGGELFF. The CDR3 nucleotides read TGTGCCAGCAGCCCCGGGACTCCCGGGGGGGAGCTGTTTTTT.

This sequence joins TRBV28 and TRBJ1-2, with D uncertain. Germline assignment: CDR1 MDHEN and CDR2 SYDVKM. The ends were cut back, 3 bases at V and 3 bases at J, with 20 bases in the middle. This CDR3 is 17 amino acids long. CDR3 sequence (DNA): TGTGCCAGCAGTTTGTCTCTTGGAGAAAAGGTCGACTATGGCTACACCTTC. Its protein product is CASSLSLGEKVDYGYTF.

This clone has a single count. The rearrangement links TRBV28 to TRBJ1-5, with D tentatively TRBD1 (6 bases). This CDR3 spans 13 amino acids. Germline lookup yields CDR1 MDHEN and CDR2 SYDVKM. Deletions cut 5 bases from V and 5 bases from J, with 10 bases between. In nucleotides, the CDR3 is TGTGCCAGCAGTCCGACAGGAGATCAGCCCCAGCATTTT. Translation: CASSPTGDQPQHF.

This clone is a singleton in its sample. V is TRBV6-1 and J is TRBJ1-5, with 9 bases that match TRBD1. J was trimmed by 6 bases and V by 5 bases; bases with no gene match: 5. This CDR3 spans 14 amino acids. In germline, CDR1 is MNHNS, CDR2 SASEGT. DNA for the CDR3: TGTGCCAGCAGTTCACAGGGGGCTGGTCAGCCCCAGCATTTT. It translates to CASSSQGAGQPQHF.

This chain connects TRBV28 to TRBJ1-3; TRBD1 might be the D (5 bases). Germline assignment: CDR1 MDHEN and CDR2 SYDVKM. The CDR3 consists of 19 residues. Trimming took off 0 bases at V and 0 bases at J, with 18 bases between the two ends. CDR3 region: CASSLWSRTLNSSGNTIYF. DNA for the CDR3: TGTGCCAGCAGTTTATGGAGTAGGACACTCAATAGCTCTGGAAACACCATATATTTT. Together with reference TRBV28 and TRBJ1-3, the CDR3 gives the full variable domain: DVKVTQSSRYLVKRTGEKVFLECVQDMDHENMFWYRQDPGLGLRLIYFSYDVKMKEKGDIPEGYSVSREKKERFSLILESASTNQTSMYLCASSLWSRTLNSSGNTIYFGEGSWLTVV.

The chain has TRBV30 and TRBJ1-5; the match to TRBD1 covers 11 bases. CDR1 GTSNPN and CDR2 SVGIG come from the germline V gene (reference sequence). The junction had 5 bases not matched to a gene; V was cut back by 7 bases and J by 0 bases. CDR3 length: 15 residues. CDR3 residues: CAFTGTGGSNQPQHF. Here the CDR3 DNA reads TGTGCCTTCACCGGGACAGGGGGTAGCAATCAGCCCCAGCATTTT.

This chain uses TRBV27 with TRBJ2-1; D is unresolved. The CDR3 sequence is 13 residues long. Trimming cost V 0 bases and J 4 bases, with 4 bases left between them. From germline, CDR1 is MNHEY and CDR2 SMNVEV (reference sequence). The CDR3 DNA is TGTGCCAGCAGTTTATCGAGGTACAATGAGCAGTTCTTC. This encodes CASSLSRYNEQFF.

The CDR3 here is CASSLEVRTGFWGYTF. The CDR3 DNA follows: TGTGCCAGCAGCTTAGAGGTCAGGACAGGGTTTTGGGGCTACACCTTC. J is TRBJ1-2 and V is TRBV7-9; 8 bases fit TRBD1. The CDR3 is 16 amino acids. From germline, CDR1 is SEHNR and CDR2 FQNEAQ (reference sequence). With V trimmed by 1 base and J by 8 bases, 12 bases remained unmatched.

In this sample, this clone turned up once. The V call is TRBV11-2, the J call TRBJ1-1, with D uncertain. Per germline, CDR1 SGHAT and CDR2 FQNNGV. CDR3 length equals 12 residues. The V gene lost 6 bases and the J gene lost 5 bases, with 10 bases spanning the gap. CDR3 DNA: TGTGCCAGCAGGTCCCGAGGAACTGAAGCTTTCTTT. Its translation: CASRSRGTEAFF.

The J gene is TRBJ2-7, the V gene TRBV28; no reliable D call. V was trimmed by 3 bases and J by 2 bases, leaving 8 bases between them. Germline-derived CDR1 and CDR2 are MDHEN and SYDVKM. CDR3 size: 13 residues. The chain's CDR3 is CASSFNSPYEQYF. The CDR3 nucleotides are TGTGCCAGCAGTTTTAATAGCCCCTACGAGCAGTACTTC.

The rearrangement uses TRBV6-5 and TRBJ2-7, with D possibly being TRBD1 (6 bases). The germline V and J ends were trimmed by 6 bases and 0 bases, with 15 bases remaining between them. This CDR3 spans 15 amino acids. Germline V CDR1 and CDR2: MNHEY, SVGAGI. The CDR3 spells CASRYTTGASYEQYF. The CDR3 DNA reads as TGTGCCAGCAGGTATACGACAGGAGCCTCCTACGAGCAGTACTTC.

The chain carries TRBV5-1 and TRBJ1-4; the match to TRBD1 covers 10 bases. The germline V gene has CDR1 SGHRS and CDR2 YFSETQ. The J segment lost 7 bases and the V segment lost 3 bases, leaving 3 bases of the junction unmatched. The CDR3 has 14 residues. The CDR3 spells CASSSGTGVEKLFF. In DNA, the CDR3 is TGCGCCAGCAGCTCCGGGACAGGGGTTGAAAAACTGTTTTTT.

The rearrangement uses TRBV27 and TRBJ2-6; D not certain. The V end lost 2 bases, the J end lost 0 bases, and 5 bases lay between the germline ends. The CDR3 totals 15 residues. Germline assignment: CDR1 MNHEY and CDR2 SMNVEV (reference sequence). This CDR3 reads CASSLLFSGANVLTF. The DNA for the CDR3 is TGTGCCAGCAGTTTACTATTCTCTGGGGCCAACGTCCTGACTTTC.

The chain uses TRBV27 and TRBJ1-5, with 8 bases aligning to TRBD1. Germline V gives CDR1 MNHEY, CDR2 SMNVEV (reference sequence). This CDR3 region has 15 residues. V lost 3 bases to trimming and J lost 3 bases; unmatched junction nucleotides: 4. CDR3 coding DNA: TGTGCCAGCAGTTTGGGACAGGTTAACAATCAGCCCCAGCATTTT. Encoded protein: CASSLGQVNNQPQHF.

The CDR3 reads CASSSPREPVDTQYF. Written as DNA, the CDR3 is TGTGCCAGCAGCTCCCCCAGGGAACCGGTAGATACGCAGTATTTT. The gene calls are TRBV7-6 and TRBJ2-3, with a tentative D call TRBD1 (5 bases). The CDR3 extends over 15 amino acids. Per germline, CDR1 SGHVS and CDR2 FNYEAQ. V lost 4 bases to trimming and J lost 5 bases, with 16 bases between them.

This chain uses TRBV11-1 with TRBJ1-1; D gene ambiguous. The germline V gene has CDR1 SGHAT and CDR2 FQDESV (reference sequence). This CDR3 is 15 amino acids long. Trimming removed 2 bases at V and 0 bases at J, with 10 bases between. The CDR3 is CASSLPGRVNTEAFF. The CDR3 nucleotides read TGTGCCAGCAGCTTACCCGGGAGGGTGAACACTGAAGCTTTCTTT.

The CDR3 DNA reads as TGTGCCAGCAGCTTGGTTGACGGGGGAACTGAAGCTTTCTTT. Translation gives CASSLVDGGTEAFF. The chain employs TRBV5-4 and TRBJ1-1; D may be TRBD1 (5 bases). This CDR3 has 14 amino acids. V lost 0 bases and J lost 5, with 11 bases in between. The germline CDR1 and CDR2 sequences are SGHNT and YYREEE (reference sequence).

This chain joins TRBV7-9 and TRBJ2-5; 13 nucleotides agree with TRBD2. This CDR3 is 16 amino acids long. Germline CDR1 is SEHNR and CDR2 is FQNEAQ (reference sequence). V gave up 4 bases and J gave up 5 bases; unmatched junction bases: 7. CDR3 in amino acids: CASSSLLAGGMETQYF. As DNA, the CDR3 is TGTGCCAGCAGCTCCTTACTAGCGGGGGGGATGGAGACCCAGTACTTC.

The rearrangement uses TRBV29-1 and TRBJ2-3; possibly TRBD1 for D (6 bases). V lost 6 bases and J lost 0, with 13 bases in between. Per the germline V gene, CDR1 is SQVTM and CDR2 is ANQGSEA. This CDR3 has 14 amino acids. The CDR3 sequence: CSVKRDISTDTQYF. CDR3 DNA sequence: TGCAGCGTAAAACGGGACATTAGCACAGATACGCAGTATTTT.

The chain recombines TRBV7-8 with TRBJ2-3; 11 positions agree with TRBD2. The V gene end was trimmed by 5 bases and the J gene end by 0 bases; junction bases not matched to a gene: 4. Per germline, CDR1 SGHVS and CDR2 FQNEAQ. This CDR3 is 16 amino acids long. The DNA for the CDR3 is TGTGCCAGCAGCGCCCGGACTAGCGGGAGCACAGATACGCAGTATTTT. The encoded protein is CASSARTSGSTDTQYF. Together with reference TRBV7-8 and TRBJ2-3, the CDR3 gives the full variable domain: GAGVSQSPRYKVAKRGQDVALRCDPISGHVSLFWYQQALGQGPEFLTYFQNEAQLDKSGLPSDRFFAERPEGSVSTLKIQRTQQEDSAVYLCASSARTSGSTDTQYFGPGTRLTVL.

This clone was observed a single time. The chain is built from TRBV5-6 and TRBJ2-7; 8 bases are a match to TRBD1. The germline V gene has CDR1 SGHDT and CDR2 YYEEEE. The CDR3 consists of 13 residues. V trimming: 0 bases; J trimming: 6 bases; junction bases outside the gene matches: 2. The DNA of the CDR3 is TGTGCCAGCAGCTTGGGAGACAGGGGCGAGCAGTACTTC. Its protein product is CASSLGDRGEQYF.

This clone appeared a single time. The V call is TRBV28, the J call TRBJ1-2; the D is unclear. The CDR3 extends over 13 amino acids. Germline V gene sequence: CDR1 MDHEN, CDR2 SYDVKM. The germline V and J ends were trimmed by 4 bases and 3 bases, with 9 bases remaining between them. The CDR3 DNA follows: TGTGCCAGCAGTTCCGGGTACGACTATGGCTACACCTTC. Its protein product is CASSSGYDYGYTF.

As DNA, the CDR3 is TGTGCCAGCAGTCGACTAGCGGGGGGTCACGGGGAGCTGTTTTTT. It yields the protein CASSRLAGGHGELFF. This chain uses TRBV6-5 with TRBJ2-2; 13 bases line up with TRBD2. The CDR3 runs 15 residues. The V gene's germline CDR1 is MNHEY and CDR2 SVGAGI. The junction had 4 bases not matched to a gene; V was cut back by 5 bases and J by 7 bases.